A single sample gave rise to the 5 T cell receptor beta chains below, sequenced in a study of blood T cell repertoires in COVID-19. Assay: immunoSEQ multiplex PCR; the TCRdb copy retains only in-frame clones and omits some. Of around 310,000 clones detected, 90% appear once; the ten largest clones hold under 1.1%. The sequencing sample was made of peripheral blood. The receptors were gathered from a woman aged 40 to 50 with COVID-19, enrolled during active disease.

The CDR3 sequence: CSVNPRSMNTEAFF. The DNA for the CDR3 is TGCAGCGTTAACCCACGCAGTATGAACACTGAAGCTTTCTTT. The V call is TRBV29-1, the J call TRBJ1-1; D gene unclear. Looked up from germline, CDR1 is SQVTM and CDR2 is ANQGSEA. CDR3 length: 14 residues. The V end was cut by 5 bases, the J end by 0 bases, with 13 bases between.

This clone was seen only once. This chain connects TRBV3-1 (or the pseudogene TRBV3-2) to TRBJ1-5, with no clear D. Trimming pared 0 bases from V and 7 bases from J, leaving 7 bases between. The CDR3 has 13 amino acids. Per germline, CDR1 LGHDT and CDR2 YNNKEL (reference sequence). CDR3 region: CASSQDHGQPQHF. CDR3 in DNA: TGTGCCAGCAGCCAAGATCATGGCCAGCCCCAGCATTTT.

This chain connects TRBV28 to TRBJ2-2, with 9 bases fitting TRBD1. The junction had 4 bases not matched to a gene; V was cut back by 3 bases and J by 5 bases. The CDR3 sequence is 15 residues long. CDR1 MDHEN and CDR2 SYDVKM come from the germline V gene. The CDR3, as DNA: TGTGCCAGCAGTTTTAACAGGGGGCGGACCGGGGAGCTGTTTTTT. The encoded protein is CASSFNRGRTGELFF. Based on the CDR3 plus reference TRBV28 and TRBJ2-2, the full variable domain is DVKVTQSSRYLVKRTGEKVFLECVQDMDHENMFWYRQDPGLGLRLIYFSYDVKMKEKGDIPEGYSVSREKKERFSLILESASTNQTSMYLCASSFNRGRTGELFFGEGSRLTVL.

The chain couples TRBV3-1 (or the pseudogene TRBV3-2) to TRBJ1-1; D is ambiguous. Deletions cut 3 bases from V and 6 bases from J, with 5 bases between. Germline CDR1 is LGHDT and CDR2 is YNNKEL (reference sequence). The CDR3 is 11 residues long. The CDR3 loop is CASSHSSEAFF. CDR3 sequence (DNA): TGTGCCAGCAGCCATTCTTCTGAAGCTTTCTTT.

The chain employs TRBV10-3 and TRBJ2-6; 9 bases map to TRBD1. Germline CDR1 is ENHRY and CDR2 is SYGVKD. The V gene end was trimmed by 3 bases and the J gene end by 2 bases; junction bases not matched to a gene: 5. The CDR3 sequence is 17 residues long. CDR3 sequence (DNA): TGTGCCATCAGTGAAAACAGGGGGCGGACTGGGGCCAACGTCCTGACTTTC. Translation gives CAISENRGRTGANVLTF.